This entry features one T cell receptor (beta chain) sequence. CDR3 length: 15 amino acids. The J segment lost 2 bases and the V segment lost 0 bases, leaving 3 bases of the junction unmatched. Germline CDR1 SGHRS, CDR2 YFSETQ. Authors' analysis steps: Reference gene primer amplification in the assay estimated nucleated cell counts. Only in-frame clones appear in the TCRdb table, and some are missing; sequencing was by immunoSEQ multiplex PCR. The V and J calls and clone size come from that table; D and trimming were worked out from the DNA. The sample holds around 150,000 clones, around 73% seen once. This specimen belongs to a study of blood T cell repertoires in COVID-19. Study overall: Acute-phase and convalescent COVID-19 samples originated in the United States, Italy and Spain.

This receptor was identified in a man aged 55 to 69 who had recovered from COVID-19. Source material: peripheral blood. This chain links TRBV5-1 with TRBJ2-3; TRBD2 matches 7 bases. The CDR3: CASSLDQRDTDTQYF. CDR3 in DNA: TGCGCCAGCAGCTTGGATCAGCGGGACACAGATACGCAGTATTTT.